This TCR beta chain appears in the sequencing data of a study of T-cell reconstitution after alpha-beta-depleted transplantation in children. Points from the study as a whole: When one year had passed after transplant, most T-cell counts and diversity came from newly produced T cells. Day-60 TCRbeta diversity that was high in some patients was derived from surviving recipient T cells and thymic progenitors. Several hundred expanded graft clones reportedly were the source of alpha-beta T cells about two months after transplant.

The CDR3 length is 15 residues. The germline V gene has CDR1 SGHRS and CDR2 YFSETQ. V trimming: 4 bases; J trimming: 7 bases; junction bases outside the gene matches: 13. This clonotype was seen many times. The antigen is unknown. Preparation of the TCRbeta library involved a method that used unique molecular identifiers. Using its own MiXCR run on the PCR reads, TCRdb lists one record per CDR3 protein. The profile shows approximately 500,000 distinct CDR3 sequences, about 10% of them singletons. The chain carries TRBV5-1 and TRBJ2-7; 8 positions match TRBD2. The sequences come from PBMCs, collected before TCRalphabeta/CD19-depleted stem cell transplant. This receptor was taken from a child aged 2 to 15 with inherited bone marrow failure, due to receive a stem cell transplant. CDR3 region: CASSGAGTRMEEQYF. CDR3 DNA sequence: TGCGCCAGCAGCGGCGCCGGGACTAGGATGGAAGAGCAGTACTTC.